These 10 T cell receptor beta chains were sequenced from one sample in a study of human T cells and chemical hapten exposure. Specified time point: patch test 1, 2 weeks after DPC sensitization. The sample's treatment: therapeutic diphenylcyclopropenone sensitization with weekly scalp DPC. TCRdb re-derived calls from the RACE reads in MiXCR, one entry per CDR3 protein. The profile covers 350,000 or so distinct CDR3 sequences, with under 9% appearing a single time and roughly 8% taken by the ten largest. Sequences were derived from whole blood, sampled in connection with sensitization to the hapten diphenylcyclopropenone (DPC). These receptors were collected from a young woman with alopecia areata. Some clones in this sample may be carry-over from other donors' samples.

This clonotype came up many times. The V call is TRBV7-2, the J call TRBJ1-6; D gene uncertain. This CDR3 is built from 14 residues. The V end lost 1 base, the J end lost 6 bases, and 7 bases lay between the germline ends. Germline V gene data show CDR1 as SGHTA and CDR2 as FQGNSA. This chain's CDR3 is CASSLEQTNSPLHF. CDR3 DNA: TGTGCCAGCAGCTTAGAGCAGACTAATTCACCCCTCCACTTT.

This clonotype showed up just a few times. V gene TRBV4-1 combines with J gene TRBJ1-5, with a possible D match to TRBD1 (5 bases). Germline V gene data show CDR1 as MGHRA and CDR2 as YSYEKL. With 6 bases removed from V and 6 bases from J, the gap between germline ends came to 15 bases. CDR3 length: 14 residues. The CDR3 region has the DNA TGCGCCAGCAGAAGTGTTCAGGGTGGTCAGCCCCAGCATTTT. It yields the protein CASRSVQGGQPQHF.

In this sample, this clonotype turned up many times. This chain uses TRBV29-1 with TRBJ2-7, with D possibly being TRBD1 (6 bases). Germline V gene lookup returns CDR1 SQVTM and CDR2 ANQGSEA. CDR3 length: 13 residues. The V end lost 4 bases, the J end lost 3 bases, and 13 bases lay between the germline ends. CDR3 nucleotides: TGCAGCGTTGGGAACAGGGTGGGCTACGAGCAGTACTTC. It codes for CSVGNRVGYEQYF.

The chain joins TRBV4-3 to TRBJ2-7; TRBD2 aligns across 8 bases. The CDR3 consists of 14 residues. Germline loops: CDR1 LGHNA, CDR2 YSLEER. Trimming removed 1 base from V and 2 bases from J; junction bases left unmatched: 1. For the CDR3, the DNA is TGCGCCAGCAGCCAAGGAGCGGGGGCCTACGAGCAGTACTTC. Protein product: CASSQGAGAYEQYF.

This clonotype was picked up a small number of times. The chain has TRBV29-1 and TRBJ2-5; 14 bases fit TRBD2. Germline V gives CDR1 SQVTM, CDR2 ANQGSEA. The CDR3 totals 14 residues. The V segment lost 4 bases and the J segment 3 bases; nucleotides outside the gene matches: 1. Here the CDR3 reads CSVGGLAGEETQYF. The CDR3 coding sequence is TGCAGCGTTGGGGGACTAGCGGGGGAAGAGACCCAGTACTTC.

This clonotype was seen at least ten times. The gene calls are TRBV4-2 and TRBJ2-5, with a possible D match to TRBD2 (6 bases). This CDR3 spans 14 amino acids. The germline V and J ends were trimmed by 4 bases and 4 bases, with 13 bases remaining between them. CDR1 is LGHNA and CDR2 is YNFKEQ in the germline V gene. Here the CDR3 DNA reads TGTGCCAGCAGCCTCCGCCGGGGAGGAGAGACCCAGTACTTC. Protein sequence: CASSLRRGGETQYF.

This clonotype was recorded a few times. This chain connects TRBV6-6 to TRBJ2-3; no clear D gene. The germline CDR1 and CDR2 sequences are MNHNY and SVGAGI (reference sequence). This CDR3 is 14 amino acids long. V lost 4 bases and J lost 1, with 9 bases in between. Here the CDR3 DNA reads TGTGCCAGCAGTTCTCATAGGGGCACAGATACGCAGTATTTT. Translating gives CASSSHRGTDTQYF.

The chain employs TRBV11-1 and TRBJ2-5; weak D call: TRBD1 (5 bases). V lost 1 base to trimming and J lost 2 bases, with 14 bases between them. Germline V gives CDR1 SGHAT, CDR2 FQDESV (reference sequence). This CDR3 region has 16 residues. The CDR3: CASSLVPRAQQETQYF. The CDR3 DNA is TGTGCCAGCAGCTTAGTCCCCAGGGCTCAACAAGAGACCCAGTACTTC.

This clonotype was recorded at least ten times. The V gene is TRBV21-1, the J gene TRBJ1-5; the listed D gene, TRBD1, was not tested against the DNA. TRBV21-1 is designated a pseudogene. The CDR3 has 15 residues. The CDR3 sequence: CASSKVGDSNQPQHF. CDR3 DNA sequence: TGTGCCAGCAGCAAAGTGGGGGATAGCAATCAGCCCCAGCATTTT.

The CDR3 here is CASSFTGTANTGELFF. The CDR3 DNA sequence: TGTGCCAGCAGCTTTACCGGGACAGCCAACACCGGGGAGCTGTTTTTT. The chain combines TRBV7-2 with TRBJ2-2; 7 bases line up with TRBD1. CDR3 length equals 16 residues. J lost 2 bases, V lost 3 bases, and 6 bases had no gene match. The germline gives CDR1 SGHTA, CDR2 FQGNSA. The entire variable domain, with the rest obtained from reference TRBV7-2 and TRBJ2-2, is as follows: GAGVSQSPSNKVTEKGKDVELRCDPISGHTALYWYRQSLGQGLEFLIYFQGNSAPDKSGLPSDRFSAERTGGSVSTLTIQRTQQEDSAVYLCASSFTGTANTGELFFGEGSRLTVL.